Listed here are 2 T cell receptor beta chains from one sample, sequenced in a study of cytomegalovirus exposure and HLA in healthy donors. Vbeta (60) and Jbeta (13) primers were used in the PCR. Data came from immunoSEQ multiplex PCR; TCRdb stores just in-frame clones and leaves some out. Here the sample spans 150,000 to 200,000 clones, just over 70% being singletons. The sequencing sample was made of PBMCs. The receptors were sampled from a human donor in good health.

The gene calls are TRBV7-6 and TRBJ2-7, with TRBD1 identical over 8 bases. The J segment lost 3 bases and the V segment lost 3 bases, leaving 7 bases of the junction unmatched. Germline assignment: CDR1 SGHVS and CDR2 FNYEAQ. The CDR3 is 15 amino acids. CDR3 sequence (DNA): TGTGCCAGCAGCTTTGCGACAGGGGCGCACTACGAGCAGTACTTC. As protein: CASSFATGAHYEQYF.

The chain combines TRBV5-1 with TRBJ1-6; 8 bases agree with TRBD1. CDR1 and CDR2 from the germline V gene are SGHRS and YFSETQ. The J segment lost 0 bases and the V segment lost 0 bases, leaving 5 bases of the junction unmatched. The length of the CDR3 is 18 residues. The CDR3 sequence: CASSLDGTGSSYNSPLHF. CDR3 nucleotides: TGCGCCAGCAGCTTGGATGGGACAGGCAGCTCCTATAATTCACCCCTCCACTTT.